This entry concerns a single T cell receptor (beta chain). The antigen is undetermined. Measured with immunoSEQ multiplex PCR; TCRdb has only the in-frame clones, and not every one. The repertoire holds about 120,000 clones, with about 90% as singletons. These data belong to a study of T cell responses to AZD1222 COVID-19 vaccine. Study-wide background: Pooled samples include second doses given at about 4 or 12 weeks.

General study results and limits: Spike-specific TCR breadth and depth rose after two AZD1222 doses. Seropositive status at baseline applied to only a handful of AZD1222 recipients. Females outnumbered males among donors, who were mostly white British; clonal diversity was possibly underestimated.

CDR1 is SGHTS and CDR2 is YDEGEE in the germline V gene. CDR3 length: 17 amino acids. V trimming: 2 bases; J trimming: 2 bases; junction bases outside the gene matches: 10. This clonotype was sampled from an adult in good health. The V and J genes are TRBV5-8 and TRBJ1-2, with 9 bases lining up with TRBD1. This material consisted of peripheral blood, taken on day 0 of AZD1222 vaccination. The CDR3 DNA sequence: TGTGCCAGCAGCTTATTGGCCGGGGACAGGGTAAACTATGGCTACACCTTC. It yields the protein CASSLLAGDRVNYGYTF.